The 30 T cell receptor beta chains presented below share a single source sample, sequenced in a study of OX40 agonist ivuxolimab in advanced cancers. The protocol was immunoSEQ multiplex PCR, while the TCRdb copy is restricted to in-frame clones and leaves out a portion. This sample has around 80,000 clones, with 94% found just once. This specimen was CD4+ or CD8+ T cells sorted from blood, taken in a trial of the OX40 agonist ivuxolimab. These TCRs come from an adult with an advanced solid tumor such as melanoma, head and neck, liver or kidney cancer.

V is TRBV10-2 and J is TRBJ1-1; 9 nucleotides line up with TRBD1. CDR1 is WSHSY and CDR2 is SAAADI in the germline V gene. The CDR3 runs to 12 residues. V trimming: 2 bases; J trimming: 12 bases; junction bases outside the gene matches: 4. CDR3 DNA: TGCGCCAGCAGTGAGAGGGACAGGGATACTTTCTTT. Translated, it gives CASSERDRDTFF.

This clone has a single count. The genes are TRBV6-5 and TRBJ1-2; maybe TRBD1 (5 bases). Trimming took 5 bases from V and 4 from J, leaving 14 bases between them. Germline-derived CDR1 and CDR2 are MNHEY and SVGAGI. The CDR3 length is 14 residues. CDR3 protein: CASSGDRMIYGYTF. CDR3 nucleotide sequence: TGTGCCAGCAGTGGGGACCGGATGATCTATGGCTACACCTTC.

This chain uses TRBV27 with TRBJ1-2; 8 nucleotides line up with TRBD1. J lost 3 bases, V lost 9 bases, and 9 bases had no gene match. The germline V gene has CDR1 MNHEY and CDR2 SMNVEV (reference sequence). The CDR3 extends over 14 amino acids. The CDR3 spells CASRAGTGHYGYTF. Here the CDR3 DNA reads TGTGCCAGTAGAGCAGGGACAGGCCACTATGGCTACACCTTC.

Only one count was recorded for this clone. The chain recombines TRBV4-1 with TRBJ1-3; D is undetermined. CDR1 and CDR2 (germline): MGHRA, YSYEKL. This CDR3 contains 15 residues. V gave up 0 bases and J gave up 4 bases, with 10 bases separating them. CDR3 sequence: CASSQDPMAGNTIYF. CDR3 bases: TGCGCCAGCAGCCAAGATCCCATGGCCGGAAACACCATATATTTT.

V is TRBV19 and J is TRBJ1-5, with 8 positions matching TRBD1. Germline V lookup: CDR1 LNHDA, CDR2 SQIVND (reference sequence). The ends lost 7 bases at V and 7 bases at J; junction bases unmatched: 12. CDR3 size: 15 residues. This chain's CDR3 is CASTMTGALPQPQHF. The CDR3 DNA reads TGTGCCAGTACCATGACAGGGGCTCTCCCCCAGCCCCAGCATTTT. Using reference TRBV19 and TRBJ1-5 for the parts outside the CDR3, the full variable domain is DGGITQSPKYLFRKEGQNVTLSCEQNLNHDAMYWYRQDPGQGLRLIYYSQIVNDFQKGDIAEGYSVSREKKESFPLTVTSAQKNPTAFYLCASTMTGALPQPQHFGDGTRLSIL.

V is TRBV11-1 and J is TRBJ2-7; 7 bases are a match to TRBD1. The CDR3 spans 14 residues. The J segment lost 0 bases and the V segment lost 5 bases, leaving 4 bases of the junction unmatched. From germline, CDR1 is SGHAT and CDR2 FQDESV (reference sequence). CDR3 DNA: TGTGCCAGCAGCGCCGCAGGGGGCTCCTACGAGCAGTACTTC. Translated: CASSAAGGSYEQYF.

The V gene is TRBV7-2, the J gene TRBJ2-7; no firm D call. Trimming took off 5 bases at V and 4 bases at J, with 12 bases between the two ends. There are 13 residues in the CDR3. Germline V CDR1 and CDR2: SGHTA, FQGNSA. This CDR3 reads CASSHDDRYEQYF. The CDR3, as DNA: TGTGCCAGCAGCCACGACGATAGGTACGAGCAGTACTTC.

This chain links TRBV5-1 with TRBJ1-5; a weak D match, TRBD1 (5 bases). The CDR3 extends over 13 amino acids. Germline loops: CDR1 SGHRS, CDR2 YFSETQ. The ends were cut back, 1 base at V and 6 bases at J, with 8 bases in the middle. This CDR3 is CASSLRGPQPQHF. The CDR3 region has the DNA TGCGCCAGCAGCTTGAGGGGCCCTCAGCCCCAGCATTTT.

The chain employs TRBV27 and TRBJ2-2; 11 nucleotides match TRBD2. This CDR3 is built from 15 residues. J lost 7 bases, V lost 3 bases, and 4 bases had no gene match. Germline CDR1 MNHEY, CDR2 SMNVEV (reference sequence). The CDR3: CASSFLGLAGGELFF. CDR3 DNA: TGTGCCAGCAGTTTCTTAGGACTAGCGGGCGGGGAGCTGTTTTTT.

CDR3 coding DNA: TGTGCCAGCAGCGTAGTTCGGTCAGGGGTGCGATTCAATCAGCCCCAGCATTTT. Its translation: CASSVVRSGVRFNQPQHF. The chain recombines TRBV9 with TRBJ1-5, with D perhaps TRBD1 (6 bases). Germline lookup yields CDR1 SGDLS and CDR2 YYNGEE. V was pared by 0 bases and J by 3 bases, with 19 bases between. The CDR3 runs 18 residues.

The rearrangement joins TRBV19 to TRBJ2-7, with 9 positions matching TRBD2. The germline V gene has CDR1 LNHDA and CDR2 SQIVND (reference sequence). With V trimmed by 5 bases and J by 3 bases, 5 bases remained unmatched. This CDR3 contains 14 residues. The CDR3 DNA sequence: TGTGCCAGTAGTCCGTTAGCGGGAGACTACGAGCAGTACTTC. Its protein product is CASSPLAGDYEQYF.

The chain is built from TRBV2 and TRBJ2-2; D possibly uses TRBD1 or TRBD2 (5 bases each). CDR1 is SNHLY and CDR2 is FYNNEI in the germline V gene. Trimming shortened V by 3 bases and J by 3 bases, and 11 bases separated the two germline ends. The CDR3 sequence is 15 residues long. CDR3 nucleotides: TGTGCCAGCAGTGAGGGGCTAGCAGACACCGGGGAGCTGTTTTTT. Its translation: CASSEGLADTGELFF.

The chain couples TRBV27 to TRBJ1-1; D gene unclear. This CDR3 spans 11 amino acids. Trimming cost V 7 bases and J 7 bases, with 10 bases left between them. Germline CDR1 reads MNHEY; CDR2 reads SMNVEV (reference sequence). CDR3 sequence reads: CASKGGGEAFF. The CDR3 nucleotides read TGTGCCAGCAAGGGAGGCGGTGAAGCTTTCTTT.

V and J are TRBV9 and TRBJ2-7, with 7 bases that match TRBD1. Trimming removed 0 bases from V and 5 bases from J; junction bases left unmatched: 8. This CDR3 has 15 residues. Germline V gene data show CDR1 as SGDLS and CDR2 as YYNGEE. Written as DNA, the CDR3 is TGTGCCAGCAGCGTAGGAGGGGGCCTGGGGAACGAGCAGTACTTC. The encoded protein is CASSVGGGLGNEQYF. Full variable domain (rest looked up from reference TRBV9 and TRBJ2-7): DSGVTQTPKHLITATGQRVTLRCSPRSGDLSVYWYQQSLDQGLQFLIQYYNGEERAKGNILERFSAQQFPDLHSELNLSSLELGDSALYFCASSVGGGLGNEQYFGPGTRLTVT.

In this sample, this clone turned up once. CDR3 DNA: TGTGCCAGCAGCTTAGGCCCCCCGGCTGCAACTAATGAAAAACTGTTTTTT. Encoded protein: CASSLGPPAATNEKLFF. The chain employs TRBV7-8 and TRBJ1-4; D is unresolved. The CDR3 sequence is 17 residues long. From germline, CDR1 is SGHVS and CDR2 FQNEAQ. Trimming removed 1 base at V and 0 bases at J, with 12 bases between.

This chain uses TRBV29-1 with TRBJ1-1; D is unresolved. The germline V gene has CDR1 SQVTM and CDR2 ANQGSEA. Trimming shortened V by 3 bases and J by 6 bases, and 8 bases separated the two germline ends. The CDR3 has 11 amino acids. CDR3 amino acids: CSVDRVPEAFF. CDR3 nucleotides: TGCAGCGTTGATAGGGTCCCTGAAGCTTTCTTT.

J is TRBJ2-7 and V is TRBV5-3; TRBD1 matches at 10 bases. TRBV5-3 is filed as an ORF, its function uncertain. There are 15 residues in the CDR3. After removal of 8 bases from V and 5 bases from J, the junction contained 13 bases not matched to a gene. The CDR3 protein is CASSGRGQGSDEQYF. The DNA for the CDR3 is TGTGCCAGCAGCGGTAGGGGACAGGGGAGCGACGAGCAGTACTTC.

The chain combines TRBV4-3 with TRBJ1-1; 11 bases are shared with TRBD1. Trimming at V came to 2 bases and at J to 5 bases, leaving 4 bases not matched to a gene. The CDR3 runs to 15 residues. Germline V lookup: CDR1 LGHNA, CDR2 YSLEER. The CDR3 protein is CASSQSWDRGTEAFF. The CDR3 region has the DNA TGCGCCAGCAGCCAATCCTGGGACAGGGGGACTGAAGCTTTCTTT.

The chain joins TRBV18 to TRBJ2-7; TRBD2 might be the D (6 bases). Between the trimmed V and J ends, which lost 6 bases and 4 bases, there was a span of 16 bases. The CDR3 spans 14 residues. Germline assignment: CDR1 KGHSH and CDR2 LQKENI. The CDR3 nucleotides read TGTGCCAGCTCCCCTATGGGCGGGAATTACGAGCAGTACTTC. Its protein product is CASSPMGGNYEQYF.

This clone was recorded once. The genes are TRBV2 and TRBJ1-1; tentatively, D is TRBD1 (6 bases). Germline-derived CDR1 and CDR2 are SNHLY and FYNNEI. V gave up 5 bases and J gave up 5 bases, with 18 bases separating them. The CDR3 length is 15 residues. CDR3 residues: CASSNLKNTGTEAFF. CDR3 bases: TGTGCCAGCAGTAATCTGAAAAATACAGGGACTGAAGCTTTCTTT.

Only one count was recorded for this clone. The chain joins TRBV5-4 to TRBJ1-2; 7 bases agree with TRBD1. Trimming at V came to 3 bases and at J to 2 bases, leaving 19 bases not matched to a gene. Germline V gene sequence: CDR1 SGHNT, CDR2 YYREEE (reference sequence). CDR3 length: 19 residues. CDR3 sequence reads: CASSSPPGQIVFTNYGYTF. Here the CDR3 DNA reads TGTGCCAGCAGCTCCCCTCCGGGACAGATAGTCTTTACAAACTATGGCTACACCTTC.

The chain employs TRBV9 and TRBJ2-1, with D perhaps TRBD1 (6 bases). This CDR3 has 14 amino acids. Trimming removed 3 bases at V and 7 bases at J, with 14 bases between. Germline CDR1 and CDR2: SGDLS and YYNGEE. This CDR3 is CASSARQGGNEQFF. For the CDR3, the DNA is TGTGCCAGCAGCGCAAGACAAGGGGGAAATGAGCAGTTCTTC.

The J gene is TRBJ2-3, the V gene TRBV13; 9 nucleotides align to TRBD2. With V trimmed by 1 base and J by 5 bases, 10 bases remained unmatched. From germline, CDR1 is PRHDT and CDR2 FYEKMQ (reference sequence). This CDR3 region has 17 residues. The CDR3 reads CASSLALAGEIGDTQYF. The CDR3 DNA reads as TGTGCCAGCAGCTTAGCCTTAGCGGGGGAGATTGGAGATACGCAGTATTTT.

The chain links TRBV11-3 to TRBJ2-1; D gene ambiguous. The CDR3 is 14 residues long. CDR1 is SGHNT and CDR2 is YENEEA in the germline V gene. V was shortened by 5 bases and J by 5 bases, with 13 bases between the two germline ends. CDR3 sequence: CASSGPAVHNEQFF. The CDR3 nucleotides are TGTGCCAGCAGCGGCCCCGCTGTACACAATGAGCAGTTCTTC.

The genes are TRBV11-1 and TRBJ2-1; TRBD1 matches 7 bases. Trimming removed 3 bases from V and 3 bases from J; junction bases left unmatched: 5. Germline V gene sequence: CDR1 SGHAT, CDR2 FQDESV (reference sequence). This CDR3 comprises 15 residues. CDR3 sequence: CASSFGQVNYNEQFF. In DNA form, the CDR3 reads TGTGCCAGCAGCTTCGGACAGGTAAACTACAATGAGCAGTTCTTC. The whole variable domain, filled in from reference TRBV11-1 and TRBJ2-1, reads EAEVAQSPRYKITEKSQAVAFWCDPISGHATLYWYRQILGQGPELLVQFQDESVVDDSQLPKDRFSAERLKGVDSTLKIQPAELGDSAMYLCASSFGQVNYNEQFFGPGTRLTVL.

The CDR3 DNA sequence: TGTGCCAGCAGCCCAAGGTTGGGGGGACGGGGCAATCAGCCCCAGCATTTT. This sequence encodes CASSPRLGGRGNQPQHF. The chain employs TRBV4-2 and TRBJ1-5; tentatively, D is TRBD1 (5 bases). The V end was cut by 4 bases, the J end by 2 bases, with 18 bases between. The V gene's germline CDR1 is LGHNA and CDR2 YNFKEQ. The CDR3 runs 17 residues.

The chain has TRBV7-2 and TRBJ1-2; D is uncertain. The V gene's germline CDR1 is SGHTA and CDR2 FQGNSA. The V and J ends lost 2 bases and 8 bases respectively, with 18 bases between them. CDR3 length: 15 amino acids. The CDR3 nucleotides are TGTGCCAGCAGCTTAATCCTCATTAGGTCGGGGGGCTACACCTTC. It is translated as CASSLILIRSGGYTF.

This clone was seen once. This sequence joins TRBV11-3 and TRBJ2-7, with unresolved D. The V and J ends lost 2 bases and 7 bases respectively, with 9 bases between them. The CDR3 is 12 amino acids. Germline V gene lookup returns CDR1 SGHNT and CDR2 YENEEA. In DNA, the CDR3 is TGTGCCAGCAGCTTAAGAGGCGAGGAGCAGTACTTC. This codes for CASSLRGEEQYF.

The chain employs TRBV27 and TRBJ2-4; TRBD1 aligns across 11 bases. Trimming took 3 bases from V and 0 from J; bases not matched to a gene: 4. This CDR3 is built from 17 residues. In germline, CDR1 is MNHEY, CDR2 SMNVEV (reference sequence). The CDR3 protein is CASSFLGQGEAKNIQYF. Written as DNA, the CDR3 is TGTGCCAGCAGTTTCTTGGGACAGGGGGAAGCCAAAAACATTCAGTACTTC.

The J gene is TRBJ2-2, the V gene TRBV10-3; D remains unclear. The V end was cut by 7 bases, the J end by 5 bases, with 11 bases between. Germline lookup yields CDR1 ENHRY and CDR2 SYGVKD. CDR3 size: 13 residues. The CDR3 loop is CAITTGSTGELFF. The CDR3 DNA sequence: TGTGCCATCACAACCGGCAGTACCGGGGAGCTGTTTTTT.